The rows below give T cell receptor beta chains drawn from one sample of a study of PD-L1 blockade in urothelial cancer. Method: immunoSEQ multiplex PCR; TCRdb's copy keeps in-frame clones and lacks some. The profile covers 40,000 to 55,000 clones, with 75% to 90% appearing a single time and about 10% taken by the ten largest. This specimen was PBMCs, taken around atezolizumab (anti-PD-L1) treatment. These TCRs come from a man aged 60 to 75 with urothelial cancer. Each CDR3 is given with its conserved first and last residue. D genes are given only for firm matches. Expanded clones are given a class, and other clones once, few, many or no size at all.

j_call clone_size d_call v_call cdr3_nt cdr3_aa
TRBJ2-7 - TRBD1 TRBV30 TGTGCCTGGAGTGTACAGGGGGCGCGAGAGCAGTACTTC CAWSVQGAREQYF
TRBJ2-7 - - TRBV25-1 TGTGCCAGTACCAGCTCCTACGAGCAGTACTTC CASTSSYEQYF
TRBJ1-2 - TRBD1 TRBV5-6 TGTGCCAGCAGCTTGGGGGACAGGTTACGTGGCTACACCTTC CASSLGDRLRGYTF
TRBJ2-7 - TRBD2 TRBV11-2 TGTGCCAGCAGCTTAGACTGGCGGGGGGCCCGCTACGAGCAGTACTTC CASSLDWRGARYEQYF
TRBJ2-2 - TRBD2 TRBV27 TGTGCCAGCAGTGATCAGCGGGGGGGCGGCACCGGGGAGCTGTTTTTT CASSDQRGGGTGELFF
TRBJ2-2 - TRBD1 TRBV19 TGTGCCAGTAGTACCCGACAGGGCGGGACCGGGGAGCTGTTTTTT CASSTRQGGTGELFF
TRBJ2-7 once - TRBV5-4 TGTGCCAGCAGCTTAGGGGGGGGCCTGCTTTACTCCTACGAGCAGTACTTC CASSLGGGLLYSYEQYF
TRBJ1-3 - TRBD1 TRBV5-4 TGTGCCAGCAGTCTCGACAGGGGCAGAGCTGGAAACACCATATATTTT CASSLDRGRAGNTIYF
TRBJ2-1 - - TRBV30 TGTGCCTGGAGTGTACAGGGGGGGTACAATGAGCAGTTCTTC CAWSVQGGYNEQFF
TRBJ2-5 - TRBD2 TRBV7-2 TGTGCCAGCAGCTTAGGCCGGGGGGGCTACGAGACCCAGTACTTC CASSLGRGGYETQYF
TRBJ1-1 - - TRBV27 TGTGCCAGCCATCTACAGAGGAACACTGAAGCTTTCTTT CASHLQRNTEAFF
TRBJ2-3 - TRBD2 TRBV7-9 TGTGCCAGCAGCTTAGGGACGCGGGGGTTCGGGGATACGCAGTATTTT CASSLGTRGFGDTQYF
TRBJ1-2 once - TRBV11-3 TGTGCCAGCAGCTTAAGGACAGACTATGGCTACACCTTC CASSLRTDYGYTF
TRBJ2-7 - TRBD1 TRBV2 TGTGCCAGCAGACCCGGGACAGGGTTTCGTTACTACGAGCAGTACTTC CASRPGTGFRYYEQYF
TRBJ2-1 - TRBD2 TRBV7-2 TGTGCCAGCAGCTTAGCGGTTAGCGGGGGGGCTTGGGAGCAGTTCTTC CASSLAVSGGAWEQFF
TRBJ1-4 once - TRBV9 TGTGCCAGCAGCGAGGGGCCAGGGGCGGTTGAAAAACTGTTTTTT CASSEGPGAVEKLFF
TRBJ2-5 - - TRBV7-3 TGTGCCAGCAGCTTACGTGGGACACTCCAAGAGACCCAGTACTTC CASSLRGTLQETQYF
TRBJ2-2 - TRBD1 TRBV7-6 TGTGCCAGCAGCTTAACCAACAGGGGGCTTCCCGGGGAGCTGTTTTTT CASSLTNRGLPGELFF
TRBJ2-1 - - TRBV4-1 TGCGCCAGCAGCCAAGATGCCCGCGGGGTCAATGAGCAGTTCTTC CASSQDARGVNEQFF
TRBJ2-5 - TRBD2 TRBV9 TGTGCCAGCAGCCCACAGGGACTAGCTGAGACCCAGTACTTC CASSPQGLAETQYF
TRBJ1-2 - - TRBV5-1 TGCGCCAGCAGCTTCATCCCCGAAACGGGGGGCTACACCTTC CASSFIPETGGYTF
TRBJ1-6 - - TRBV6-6 TGTGCCAGCAGACCTCCGGGGACTCAAAATTCACCCCTCCACTTT CASRPPGTQNSPLHF
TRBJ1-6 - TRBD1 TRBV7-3 TGTGCCAGCAGCTCGACAGGGGGACGTTCACCCCTCCACTTT CASSSTGGRSPLHF
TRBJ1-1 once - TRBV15 TGTGCCACCAGCAGAGATTTAAACACTGAAGCTTTCTTT CATSRDLNTEAFF
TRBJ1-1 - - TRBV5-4 TGTGCCAGCAGCCGGGGGTTGAACACTGAAGCTTTCTTT CASSRGLNTEAFF
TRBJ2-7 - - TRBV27 TGTGCCAGCTTTGACACAGTCACCCACTCTTACTACGAGCAGTACTTC CASFDTVTHSYYEQYF
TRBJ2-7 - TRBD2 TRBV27 TGTGCCAGCAGGACCGGGACTAATAGTCCCCGCGAGCAGTACTTC CASRTGTNSPREQYF
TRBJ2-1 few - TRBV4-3 TGCGCCAGCAGCCAAGGATTCGGCAATGAGCAGTTCTTC CASSQGFGNEQFF
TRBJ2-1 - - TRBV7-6 TGTGCCAGCAGCTTAGGAGTTGAGCAGTTCTTC CASSLGVEQFF
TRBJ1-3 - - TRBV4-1 TGCGCCAGCAGCCAAGATAGACAACTCTCTGGAAACACCATATATTTT CASSQDRQLSGNTIYF
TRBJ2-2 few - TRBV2 TGTGCCAGCAGGCCACCCGGGGGGCCCACCGGGGAGCTGTTTTTT CASRPPGGPTGELFF
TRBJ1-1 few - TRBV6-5 TGTGCCAGCAGTTACGCGGGAACTGAAGCTTTCTTT CASSYAGTEAFF
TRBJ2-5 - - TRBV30 TGTGCCTGGAGGAACAGACTATCGAGGATCACCGAAGAGACCCAGTACTTC CAWRNRLSRITEETQYF
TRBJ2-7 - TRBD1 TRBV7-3 TGTGCCAGCAGCTGGGGACAGGGATACGAGCAGTACTTC CASSWGQGYEQYF
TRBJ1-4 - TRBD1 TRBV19 TGTGCCAGTACTACAGGGGGCTATAATGAAAAACTGTTTTTT CASTTGGYNEKLFF
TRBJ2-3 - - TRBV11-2 TGTGCCAGCAGCCCACGACAGGTGCCCACAGATACGCAGTATTTT CASSPRQVPTDTQYF
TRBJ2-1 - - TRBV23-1 TGCGCCAGCAGTCCCCCCCGGGGTTCCACTCACAAGGCAAATGAGCAGTTCTTC CASSPPRGSTHKANEQFF
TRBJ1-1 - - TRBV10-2 TGCGCCGCAGCTATACTAAACACTGAAGCTTTCTTT CAAAILNTEAFF
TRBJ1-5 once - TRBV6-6 TGTGCCAGCAGACCCAGGGGTCTGAATCAGCCCCAGCATTTT CASRPRGLNQPQHF
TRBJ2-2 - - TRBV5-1 TGCGCCAGCAGCTTGGCCTCAACCGCGGGGGAGCTGTTTTTT CASSLASTAGELFF
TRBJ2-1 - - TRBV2 TGTGCCAGCAGTGAAACAGGTTATGAGCAGTTCTTC CASSETGYEQFF
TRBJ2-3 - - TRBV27 TGTGCCAGCAGTTTCTCCGAGGACATCAGCACAGATACGCAGTATTTT CASSFSEDISTDTQYF
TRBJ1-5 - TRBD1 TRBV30 TGTGCCTGGAGTATACCGACAGGGTGGAACAATCAGCCCCAGCATTTT CAWSIPTGWNNQPQHF
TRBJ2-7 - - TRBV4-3 TGCGCCAGCAGCCAAGCTAGCGGACAGGGAGGAATCTACGAGCAGTACTTC CASSQASGQGGIYEQYF
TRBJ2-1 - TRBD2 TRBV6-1 TGTGCCAGCAGTGAAAGTAGCGGGGGGTCTGGAGAGCAGTTCTTC CASSESSGGSGEQFF
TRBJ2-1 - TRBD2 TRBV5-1 TGCGCCAGCAGCCTTGGACTAGCGGGGACCATCGACAATGAGCAGTTCTTC CASSLGLAGTIDNEQFF
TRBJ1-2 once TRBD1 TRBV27 TGTGCCAGCAGGGAATTAGGGACAGGGGATCCCTATGGCTACACCTTC CASRELGTGDPYGYTF